The T cell receptor beta chain under discussion was sequenced for a study of human T cells and chemical hapten exposure. Study-level information: Patients had diphenylcyclopropenone applied to the scalp weekly throughout the approximately 24-week study.

This clonotype occurred a few times. Library construction involved attaching unique molecular identifiers to individual cDNA molecules, which allowed quantitative, reproducible TCR counting. One entry per CDR3 protein, called by TCRdb with MiXCR from the RACE reads. The sample holds around 99,000 distinct CDR3 sequences; 9% to 9.5% are singletons and the top ten take about 3%. Time point specified: patch test 2, 6 weeks after DPC sensitization. The treatment: therapeutic diphenylcyclopropenone sensitization with weekly scalp DPC. The germline V gene has CDR1 SNHLY and CDR2 FYNNEI. The V and J ends lost 7 bases and 6 bases respectively, with 25 bases between them. This CDR3 is built from 17 residues.

The chain employs TRBV2 and TRBJ2-1; weak D call: TRBD1 (6 bases). The input for sequencing was whole blood, taken in connection with sensitization to the hapten diphenylcyclopropenone (DPC). The sequence was collected from a middle-aged woman with alopecia areata. Some clones in this sample may be carry-over from other donors' samples. CDR3 loop: CASTHQMVGAWGNEQFF. CDR3 coding DNA: TGTGCCAGCACCCACCAAATGGTGGGGGCGTGGGGCAATGAGCAGTTCTTC.